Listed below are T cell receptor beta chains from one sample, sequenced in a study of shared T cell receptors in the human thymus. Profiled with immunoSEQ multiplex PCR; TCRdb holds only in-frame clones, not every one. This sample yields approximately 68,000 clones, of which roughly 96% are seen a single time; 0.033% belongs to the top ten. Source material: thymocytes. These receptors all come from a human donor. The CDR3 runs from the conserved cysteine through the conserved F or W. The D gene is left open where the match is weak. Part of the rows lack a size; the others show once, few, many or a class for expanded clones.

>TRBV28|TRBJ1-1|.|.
TGTGCCAGCAGTTTGACAATGACCCACGACACTGAAGCTTTCTTT
CASSLTMTHDTEAFF
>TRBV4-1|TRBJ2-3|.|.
TGCGCCAGCAAGGCTAGCGGCACAGATACGCAGTATTTT
CASKASGTDTQYF
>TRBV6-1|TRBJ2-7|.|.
TGTGCCAGCAAGGTCCAGGGGAAGAGCTACGAGCAGTACTTC
CASKVQGKSYEQYF
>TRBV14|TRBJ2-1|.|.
TGTGCCAGCAGCCAAGTTCGGGGAGGCCGGGACTTCTCCTACAATGAGCAGTTCTTC
CASSQVRGGRDFSYNEQFF
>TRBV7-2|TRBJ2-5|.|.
TGTGCCAGCAGCTTAGGGGGGACAAAATGGAACGGGGAGACCCAGTACTTC
CASSLGGTKWNGETQYF
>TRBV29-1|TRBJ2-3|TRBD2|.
TGCAGCGTTGAAGTATTAAGTAGCGGGGGGCCCACAGATACGCAGTATTTT
CSVEVLSSGGPTDTQYF
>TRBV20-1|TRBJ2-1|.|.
TGCAGTGCCCCTGGGGGAGAGCAGTTCTTC
CSAPGGEQFF
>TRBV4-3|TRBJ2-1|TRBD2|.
TGCGCCAGCAGCCCCCGCGATGGGCGGGGGTCATTGAAGAGCTCCTACAATGAGCAGTTCTTC
CASSPRDGRGSLKSSYNEQFF
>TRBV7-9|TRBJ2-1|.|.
TGTGCCAGCAGCTTAGCGTTGAGGAATGAGCAGTTCTTC
CASSLALRNEQFF
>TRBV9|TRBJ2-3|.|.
TGTGCCAGCAGCGGAGACCCGGGGGGCTTGTCAGATACGCAGTATTTT
CASSGDPGGLSDTQYF
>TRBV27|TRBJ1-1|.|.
TGTGCCAGCAGTTACGACGGGACAACGAACACTGAAGCTTTCTTT
CASSYDGTTNTEAFF
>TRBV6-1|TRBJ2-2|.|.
TGTGCCAGCAGTGATGGTGGACATCTCTTGCCCCCCGGGGAGCTGTTTTTT
CASSDGGHLLPPGELFF
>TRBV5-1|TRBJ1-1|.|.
TGCGCCAGCAGCCACGGGGGCACTGAAGCTTTCTTT
CASSHGGTEAFF
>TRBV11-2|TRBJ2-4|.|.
TGTGCCAGCAGCTCGGACAGCAAAAACATTCAGTACTTC
CASSSDSKNIQYF
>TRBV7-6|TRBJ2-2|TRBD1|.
TGTGCCAGCAGCTTAGAAGCTAGACAGGGGTTAGACACCGGGGAGCTGTTTTTT
CASSLEARQGLDTGELFF
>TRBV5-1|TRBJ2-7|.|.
TGCGCCAGCAGTCCGGACTCAATACCTACCTACGAGCAGTACTTC
CASSPDSIPTYEQYF
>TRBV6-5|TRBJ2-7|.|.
TGTGCCAGCAGTCCACGGGGGCTTTCCTACGAGCAGTACTTC
CASSPRGLSYEQYF
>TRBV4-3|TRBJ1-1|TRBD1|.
TGCGCCAGCAGCCAAGGTGCGGGACAGGGATGGGCTTTAACGGGGCCTGAAGCTTTCTTT
CASSQGAGQGWALTGPEAFF
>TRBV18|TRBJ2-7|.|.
TGTGCCAGCTCACCAGTAGGTGGGGGGCCCCGGTCCTACGAGCAGTACTTC
CASSPVGGGPRSYEQYF
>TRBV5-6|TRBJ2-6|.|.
TGTGCCAGCAGCCCCGGGGTTGGGGCCAACGTCCTGACTTTC
CASSPGVGANVLTF
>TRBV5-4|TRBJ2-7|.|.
TGTGCCAGCAGCTTAGGAGGTTTCCAGGAGCAGTACTTC
CASSLGGFQEQYF
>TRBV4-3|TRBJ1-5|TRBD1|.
TGCGCCAGCAGCCAAGGAGTAGTTCGGGGACAGGGGGCCGGTCAGCCCCAGCATTTT
CASSQGVVRGQGAGQPQHF
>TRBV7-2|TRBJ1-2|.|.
TGTGCCAGCAGCTTAATCGTCTCTTCTGAATACTATGGCTACACCTTC
CASSLIVSSEYYGYTF
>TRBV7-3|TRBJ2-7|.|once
TGTGCCAGCAGCCCCCCCCGTTTGCATCCGGGCCCAATCGGACGGTCCTACGAGCAGTACTTC
CASSPPRLHPGPIGRSYEQYF
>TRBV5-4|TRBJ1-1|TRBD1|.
TGTGCCAGCAGCTTCCGACAGGGGGGGGTTTTAATGAACACTGAAGCTTTCTTT
CASSFRQGGVLMNTEAFF
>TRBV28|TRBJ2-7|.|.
TGTGCCAGCAGCTACCAGGGCCCGCCGGGCTACGAGCAGTACTTC
CASSYQGPPGYEQYF
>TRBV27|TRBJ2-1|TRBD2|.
TGTGCCAGCACCAAATATTTAGGGACTAGCGGGGGGCTGAGCTCCTACAATGAGCAGTTCTTC
CASTKYLGTSGGLSSYNEQFF
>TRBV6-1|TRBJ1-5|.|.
TGTGCCAGCAGTGTGGGGGCTCAGAATCAGCCCCAGCATTTT
CASSVGAQNQPQHF
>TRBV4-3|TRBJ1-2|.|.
TGCGCCAGCAGCCAAGGGACACCTTTCCCCACGGCCTATGGCTACACCTTC
CASSQGTPFPTAYGYTF
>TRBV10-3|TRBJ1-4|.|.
TGTGCCATCAGTGGAGGGTGGGGGAATGAAAAACTGTTTTTT
CAISGGWGNEKLFF
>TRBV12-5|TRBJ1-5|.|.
TGTGCTAGTGGTTTCCCAGAGGGCAATCAGCCCCAGCATTTT
CASGFPEGNQPQHF
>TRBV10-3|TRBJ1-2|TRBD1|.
TGTGCCATCAGTGAGTCGAAGGGGACAGGAGTTTTATATGGCTACACCTTC
CAISESKGTGVLYGYTF
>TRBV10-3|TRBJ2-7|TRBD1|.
TGTGCCATCAGTGTCCCAGATACCAAACAGGGGGGTAACAACGAGCAGTACTTC
CAISVPDTKQGGNNEQYF
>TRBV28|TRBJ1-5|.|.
TGTGCCAGCAGTTTAGGTAATGGGGGCAGACCGACTTATAGCAATCAGCCCCAGCATTTT
CASSLGNGGRPTYSNQPQHF
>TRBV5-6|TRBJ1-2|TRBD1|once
TGTGCCAGCAGCTGTGGACAGGGGGTTGGCTACACCTTC
CASSCGQGVGYTF
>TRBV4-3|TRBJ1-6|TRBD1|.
TGCGCCAGCAGCCAGGCGCACAGGGGAGCCAATAATTCACCCCTCCACTTT
CASSQAHRGANNSPLHF
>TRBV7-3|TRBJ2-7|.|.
TGTGCCAGCGGGTTTGGTCTGCTCCCCTACGAGCAGTACTTC
CASGFGLLPYEQYF
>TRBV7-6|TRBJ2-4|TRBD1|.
TGTGCCAGCAGCTTAGGATCGGGACAGCAGTACTTC
CASSLGSGQQYF
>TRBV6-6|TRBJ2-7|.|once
TGTGCCAGCAGCCCCAGGATTTCCTACGAGCAGTACTTC
CASSPRISYEQYF
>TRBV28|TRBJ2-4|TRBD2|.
TGTGCCAGCAGCCACCGGACTAGCGGGTTCCTTGCCAAAAACATTCAGTACTTC
CASSHRTSGFLAKNIQYF
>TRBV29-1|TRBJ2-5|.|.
TGCAGCGTCCGCGGGACAGAGAACCATGACGCCCAAGAGACCCAGTACTTC
CSVRGTENHDAQETQYF
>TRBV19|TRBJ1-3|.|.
TGTGCCAGTAGTATTCGGCAGGGATACTCTGGAAACACCATATATTTT
CASSIRQGYSGNTIYF
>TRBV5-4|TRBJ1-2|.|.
TGTGCCAGCATCTACCTTCGGCGGGGGGTAGGCTATGGCTACACCTTC
CASIYLRRGVGYGYTF
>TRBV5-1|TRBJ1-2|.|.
TGCGCCAGCAGCATTCCAGGGCGTATCGATGGCTACACCTTC
CASSIPGRIDGYTF
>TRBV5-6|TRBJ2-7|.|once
TGTGCCAGCAGCTCCGGACGGACACACCGTTCTAACTACGAGCAGTACTTC
CASSSGRTHRSNYEQYF
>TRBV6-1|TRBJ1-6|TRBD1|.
TGTGCCAGCAGTGAAGACCCAGGGGGTTGGACCTATAATTCACCCCTCCACTTT
CASSEDPGGWTYNSPLHF